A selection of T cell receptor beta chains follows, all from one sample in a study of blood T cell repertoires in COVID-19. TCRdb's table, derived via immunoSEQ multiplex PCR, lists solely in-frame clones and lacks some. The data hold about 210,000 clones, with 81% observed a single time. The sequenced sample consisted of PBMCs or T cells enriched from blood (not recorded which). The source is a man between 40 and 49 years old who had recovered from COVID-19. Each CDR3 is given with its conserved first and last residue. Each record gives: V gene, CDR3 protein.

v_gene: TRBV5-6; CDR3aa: CASSALTGGSNSPLHF
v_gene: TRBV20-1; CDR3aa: CSYRQGTEAFF
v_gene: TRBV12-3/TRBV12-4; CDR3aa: CASSKDYNYGYTF
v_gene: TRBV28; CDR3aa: CASSRRSGVVNTEAFF
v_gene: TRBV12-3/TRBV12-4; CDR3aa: CASRLSGSYGYTF
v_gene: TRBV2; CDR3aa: CASSQSTGRPYGYTF
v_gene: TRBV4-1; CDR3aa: CASSQALRTGETQYF
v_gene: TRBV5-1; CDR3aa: CASSLQGESYGYTF
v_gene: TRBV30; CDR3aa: CAWSTGGAYEQYF
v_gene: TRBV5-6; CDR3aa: CASRRSGPTYEQYF
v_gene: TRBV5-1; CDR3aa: CASSAVGAVQETQYF
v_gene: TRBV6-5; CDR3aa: CASRPLTGNNSPLHF
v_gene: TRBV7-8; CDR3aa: CASSDGGWAGDGTEAFF
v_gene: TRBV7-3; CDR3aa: CASSFKSPTGELFF
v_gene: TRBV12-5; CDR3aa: CASGTEGGVGEAFF
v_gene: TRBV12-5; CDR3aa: CASGLATGEQYF
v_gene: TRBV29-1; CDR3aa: CSVEGLGGRRTEAFF
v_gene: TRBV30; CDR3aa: CAWSQSLGRPYTF
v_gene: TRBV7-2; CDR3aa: CASSSGQPIMNTEAFF
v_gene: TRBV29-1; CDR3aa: CSVEFRDRGSYNEQFF
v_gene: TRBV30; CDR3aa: CAWTSGRTGASHEQYF
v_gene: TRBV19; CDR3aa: CASKPQGSNTEAFF
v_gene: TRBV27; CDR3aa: CASRNSGQNDEKLFF
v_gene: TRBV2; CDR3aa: CASSGQGSYGYTF
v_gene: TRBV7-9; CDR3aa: CASSPGTSGRTDTQYF
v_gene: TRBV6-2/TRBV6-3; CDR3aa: CASSYREAGGAEQFF
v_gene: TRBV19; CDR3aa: CASSPRAATTRGEQFF
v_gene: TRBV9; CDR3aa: CASSPPSGEGGEQFF
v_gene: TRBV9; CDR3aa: CASSAGTDQPQHF
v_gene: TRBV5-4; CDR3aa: CASSLPSGGSSYEQYF
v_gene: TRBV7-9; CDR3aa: CASSFVAGGGEQYF
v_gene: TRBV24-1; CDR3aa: CATSARQGYIDQPQHF
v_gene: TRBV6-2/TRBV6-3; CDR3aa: CASSYLGVEAFF
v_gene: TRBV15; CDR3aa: CATSRDYWGQGGSGEKLFF
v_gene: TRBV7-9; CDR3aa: CASSLGGQGLSEAFF
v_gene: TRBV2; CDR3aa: CASSAVGRGNEKLFF
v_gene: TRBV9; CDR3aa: CASSVGGGANNQPQHF
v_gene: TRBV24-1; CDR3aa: CATSGQAKPYNEQFF
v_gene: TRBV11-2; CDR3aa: CASSLGRETQYF
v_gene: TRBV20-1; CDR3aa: CSGSGTYEQYF
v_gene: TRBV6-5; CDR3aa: CASSPDSYYGYTF
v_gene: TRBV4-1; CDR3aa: CASSQDGYGNNSPLHF
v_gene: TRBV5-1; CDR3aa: CASSLSGGWEKLFF
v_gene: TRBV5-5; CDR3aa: CASSTLTGDQPQHF
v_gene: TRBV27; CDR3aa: CASSARRSNYGYTF